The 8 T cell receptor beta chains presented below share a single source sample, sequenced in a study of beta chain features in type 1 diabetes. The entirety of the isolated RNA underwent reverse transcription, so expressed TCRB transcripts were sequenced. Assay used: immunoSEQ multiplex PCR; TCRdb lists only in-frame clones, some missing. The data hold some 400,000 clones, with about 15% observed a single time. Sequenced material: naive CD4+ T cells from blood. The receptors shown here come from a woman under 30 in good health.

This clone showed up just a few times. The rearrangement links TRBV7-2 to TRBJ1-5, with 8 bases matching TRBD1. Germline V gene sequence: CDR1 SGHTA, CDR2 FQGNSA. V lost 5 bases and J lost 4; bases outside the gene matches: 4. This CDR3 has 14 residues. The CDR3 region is CASSQGTGNQPQHF. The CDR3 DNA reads TGTGCCAGCAGCCAGGGGACAGGTAATCAGCCCCAGCATTTT.

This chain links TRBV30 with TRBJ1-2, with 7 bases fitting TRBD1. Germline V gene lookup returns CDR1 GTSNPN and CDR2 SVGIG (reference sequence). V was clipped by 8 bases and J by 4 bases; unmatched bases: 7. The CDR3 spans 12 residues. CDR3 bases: TGTGCCGGCCAGACAGGGCTCTATGGCTACACCTTC. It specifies CAGQTGLYGYTF.

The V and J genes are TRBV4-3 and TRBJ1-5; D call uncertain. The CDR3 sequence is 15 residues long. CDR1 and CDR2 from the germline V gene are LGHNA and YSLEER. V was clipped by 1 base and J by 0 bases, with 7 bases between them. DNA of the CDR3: TGCGCCAGCAGCCAAGTCACAGATAGCAATCAGCCCCAGCATTTT. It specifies CASSQVTDSNQPQHF.

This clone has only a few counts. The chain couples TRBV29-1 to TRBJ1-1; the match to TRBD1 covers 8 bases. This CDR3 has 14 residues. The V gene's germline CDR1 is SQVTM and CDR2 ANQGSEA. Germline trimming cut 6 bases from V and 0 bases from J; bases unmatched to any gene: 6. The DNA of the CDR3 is TGCAGCGTAGCCGGACAGGGCATGAACACTGAAGCTTTCTTT. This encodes CSVAGQGMNTEAFF.

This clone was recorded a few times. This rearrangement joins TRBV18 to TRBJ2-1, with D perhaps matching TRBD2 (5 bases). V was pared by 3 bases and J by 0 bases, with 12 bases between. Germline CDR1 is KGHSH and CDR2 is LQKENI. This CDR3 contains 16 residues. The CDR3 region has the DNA TGTGCCAGCTCACCCATAACTAGTCCCTCCTACAATGAGCAGTTCTTC. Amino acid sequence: CASSPITSPSYNEQFF.

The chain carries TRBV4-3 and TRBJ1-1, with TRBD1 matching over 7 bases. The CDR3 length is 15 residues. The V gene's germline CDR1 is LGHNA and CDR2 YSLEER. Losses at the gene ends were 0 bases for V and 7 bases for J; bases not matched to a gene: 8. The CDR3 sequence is CASSQEGVGQLEAFF. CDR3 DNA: TGCGCCAGCAGCCAAGAAGGGGTGGGACAGCTTGAAGCTTTCTTT.

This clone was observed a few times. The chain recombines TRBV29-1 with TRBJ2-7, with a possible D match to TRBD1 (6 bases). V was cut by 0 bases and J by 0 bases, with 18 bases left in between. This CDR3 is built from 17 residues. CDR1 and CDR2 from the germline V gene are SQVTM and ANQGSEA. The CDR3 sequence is CSVEDPQGSASSYEQYF. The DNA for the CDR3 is TGCAGCGTTGAAGATCCGCAGGGGTCGGCAAGCTCCTACGAGCAGTACTTC.

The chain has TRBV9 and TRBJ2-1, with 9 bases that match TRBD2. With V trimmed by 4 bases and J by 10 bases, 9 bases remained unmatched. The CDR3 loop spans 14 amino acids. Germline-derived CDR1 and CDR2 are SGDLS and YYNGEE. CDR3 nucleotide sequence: TGTGCCAGCAGCTTTCGACCGGGACTAGCAGAGCAGTTCTTC. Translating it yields CASSFRPGLAEQFF.